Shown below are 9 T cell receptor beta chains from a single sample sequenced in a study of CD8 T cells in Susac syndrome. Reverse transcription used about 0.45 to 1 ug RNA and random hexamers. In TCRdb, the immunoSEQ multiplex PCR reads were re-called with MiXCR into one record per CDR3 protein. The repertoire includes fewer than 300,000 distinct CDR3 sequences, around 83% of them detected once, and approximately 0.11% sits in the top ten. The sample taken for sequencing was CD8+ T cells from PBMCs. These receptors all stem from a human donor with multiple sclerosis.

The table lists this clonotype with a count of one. The CDR3 DNA is TGTGCCAGCAGTTTATTGGGACTAGCCCTAGAGACCCAGTACTTC. This sequence encodes CASSLLGLALETQYF. The rearrangement joins TRBV6-5 to TRBJ2-5, with 9 bases fitting TRBD2. This CDR3 has 15 residues. Germline CDR1 reads MNHEY; CDR2 reads SVGAGI. With V trimmed by 4 bases and J by 4 bases, 7 bases remained unmatched.

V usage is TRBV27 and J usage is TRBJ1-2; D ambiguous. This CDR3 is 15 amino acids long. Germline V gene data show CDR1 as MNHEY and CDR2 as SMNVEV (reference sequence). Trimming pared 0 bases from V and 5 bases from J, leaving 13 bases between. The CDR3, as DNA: TGTGCCAGCAGTTTATCCCCAGCGGGGTGGTATGGCTACACCTTC. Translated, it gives CASSLSPAGWYGYTF.

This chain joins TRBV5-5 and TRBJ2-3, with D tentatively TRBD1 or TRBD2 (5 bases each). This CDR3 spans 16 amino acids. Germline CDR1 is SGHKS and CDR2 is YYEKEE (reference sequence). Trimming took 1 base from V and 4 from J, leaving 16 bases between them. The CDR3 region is CASSLSAGTAADTQYF. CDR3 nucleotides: TGTGCCAGCAGCTTGTCAGCAGGGACCGCCGCAGATACGCAGTATTTT.

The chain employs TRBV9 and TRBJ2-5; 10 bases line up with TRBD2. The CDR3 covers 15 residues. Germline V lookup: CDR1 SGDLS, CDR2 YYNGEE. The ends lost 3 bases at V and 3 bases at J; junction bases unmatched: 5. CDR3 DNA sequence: TGTGCCAGCAGCGGATGGCTAGCGGGAGAAGAGACCCAGTACTTC. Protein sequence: CASSGWLAGEETQYF.

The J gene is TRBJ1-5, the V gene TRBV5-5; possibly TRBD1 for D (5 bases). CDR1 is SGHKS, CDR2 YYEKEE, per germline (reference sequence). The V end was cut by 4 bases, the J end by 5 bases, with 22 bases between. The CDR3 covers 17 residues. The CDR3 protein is CASSRSQGTFRDQPQHF. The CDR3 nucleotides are TGTGCCAGCAGCCGCAGCCAGGGTACGTTTCGAGATCAGCCCCAGCATTTT.

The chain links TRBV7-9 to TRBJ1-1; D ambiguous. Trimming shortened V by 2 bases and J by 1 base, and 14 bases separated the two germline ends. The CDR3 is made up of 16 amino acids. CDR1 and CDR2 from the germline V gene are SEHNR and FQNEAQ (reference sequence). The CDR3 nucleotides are TGTGCCAGCAGCTTAACGGGAGGATATCGGAACACTGAAGCTTTCTTT. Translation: CASSLTGGYRNTEAFF.

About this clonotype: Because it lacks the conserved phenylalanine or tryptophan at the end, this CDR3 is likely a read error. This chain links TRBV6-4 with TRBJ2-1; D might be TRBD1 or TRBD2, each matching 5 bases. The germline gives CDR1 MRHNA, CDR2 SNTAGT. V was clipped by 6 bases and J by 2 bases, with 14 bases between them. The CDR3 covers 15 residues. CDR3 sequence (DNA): TGTGCCAGCAGCGCTCACGAGGGGACCTACAATGAGCAGTTCCTC. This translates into CASSAHEGTYNEQFL.

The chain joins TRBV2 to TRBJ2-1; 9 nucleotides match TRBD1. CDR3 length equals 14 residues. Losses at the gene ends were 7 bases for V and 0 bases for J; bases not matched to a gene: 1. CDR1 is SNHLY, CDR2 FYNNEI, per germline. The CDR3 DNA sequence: TGTGCCAGCATGACAGGGGGCTCCTACAATGAGCAGTTCTTC. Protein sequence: CASMTGGSYNEQFF.

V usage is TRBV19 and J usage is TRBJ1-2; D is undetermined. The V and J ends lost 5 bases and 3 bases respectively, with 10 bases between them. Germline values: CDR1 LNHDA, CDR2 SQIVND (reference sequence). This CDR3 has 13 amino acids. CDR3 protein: CASSRSLDYGYTF. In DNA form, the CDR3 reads TGTGCCAGTAGTCGCAGCCTTGACTATGGCTACACCTTC.